A selection of T cell receptor beta chains follows, all from one sample in a study of T cell responses to AZD1222 COVID-19 vaccine. TCRdb's copy holds only in-frame clones and misses some; the assay was immunoSEQ multiplex PCR. The table lists about 67,000 clones, roughly 80% of them singletons. The sample here was peripheral blood, taken 28 days after the second AZD1222 dose. The receptors were sampled from an adult who received the AZD1222 COVID-19 vaccine. Each CDR3 is given with its conserved first and last residue. Fields, in order: D gene, J gene, V gene, clone size, CDR3 protein, CDR3 DNA. A D gene is named only where the DNA matches it firmly. Size is stated for part of the rows, as once, few or many counts, or as a class when the clone is expanded.

D gene: TRBD2
J gene: TRBJ2-2
V gene: TRBV30
clone size: NA
CDR3 protein: CAWDLGTTIGELFF
CDR3 DNA: TGTGCCTGGGACCTCGGGACTACCATCGGGGAGCTGTTTTTT

D gene: NA
J gene: TRBJ2-7
V gene: TRBV30
clone size: NA
CDR3 protein: CAWITDSYEQYF
CDR3 DNA: TGTGCCTGGATTACAGATTCCTACGAGCAGTACTTC

D gene: TRBD2
J gene: TRBJ2-1
V gene: TRBV20-1
clone size: NA
CDR3 protein: CSASRAGGPGEQFF
CDR3 DNA: TGCAGTGCTAGTAGGGCGGGGGGGCCAGGTGAGCAGTTCTTC

D gene: NA
J gene: TRBJ1-2
V gene: TRBV5-6
clone size: NA
CDR3 protein: CASSLAGFTNYGYTF
CDR3 DNA: TGTGCCAGCAGCTTGGCTGGGTTCACCAACTATGGCTACACCTTC

D gene: TRBD2
J gene: TRBJ2-7
V gene: TRBV18
clone size: once
CDR3 protein: CASSPPQRGPAYEQYF
CDR3 DNA: TGTGCCAGCTCACCACCCCAGCGGGGGCCAGCCTACGAGCAGTACTTC

D gene: NA
J gene: TRBJ1-1
V gene: TRBV5-1
clone size: few
CDR3 protein: CASSISMGWSTEAFF
CDR3 DNA: TGCGCCAGCAGCATCTCGATGGGGTGGAGCACTGAAGCTTTCTTT

D gene: NA
J gene: TRBJ1-5
V gene: TRBV2
clone size: NA
CDR3 protein: CASSERGGRSNQPQHF
CDR3 DNA: TGTGCCAGCAGTGAAAGGGGGGGGAGAAGCAATCAGCCCCAGCATTTT

D gene: NA
J gene: TRBJ2-7
V gene: TRBV15
clone size: medium-sized
CDR3 protein: CATSREPQGGVQYF
CDR3 DNA: TGTGCCACCAGCAGAGAACCACAGGGTGGTGTGCAGTACTTC

D gene: NA
J gene: TRBJ2-3
V gene: TRBV18
clone size: NA
CDR3 protein: CASSPREGLSTDTQYF
CDR3 DNA: TGTGCCAGCTCACCACGAGAGGGCCTTAGCACAGATACGCAGTATTTT

D gene: TRBD1
J gene: TRBJ1-1
V gene: TRBV6-5
clone size: NA
CDR3 protein: CASSYSPGGDTEAFF
CDR3 DNA: TGTGCCAGCAGTTACTCGCCAGGGGGGGACACTGAAGCTTTCTTT

D gene: TRBD2
J gene: TRBJ2-1
V gene: TRBV2
clone size: NA
CDR3 protein: CASSTGTSGGYNEQFF
CDR3 DNA: TGTGCCAGCAGCACCGGGACTAGCGGGGGGTACAATGAGCAGTTCTTC

D gene: NA
J gene: TRBJ1-2
V gene: TRBV6-1
clone size: NA
CDR3 protein: CASSERTAHYTF
CDR3 DNA: TGTGCCAGCAGTGAGAGGACAGCTCACTACACCTTC

D gene: NA
J gene: TRBJ2-1
V gene: TRBV12-3/TRBV12-4
clone size: NA
CDR3 protein: CASTNIANEQFF
CDR3 DNA: TGTGCCAGCACGAACATTGCCAATGAGCAGTTCTTC

D gene: TRBD1
J gene: TRBJ1-2
V gene: TRBV29-1
clone size: NA
CDR3 protein: CSVAGTGDYGYTF
CDR3 DNA: TGCAGCGTTGCGGGGACAGGGGACTATGGCTACACCTTC

D gene: NA
J gene: TRBJ1-1
V gene: TRBV6-6
clone size: NA
CDR3 protein: CASTPVGVDLAFF
CDR3 DNA: TGTGCCAGCACCCCGGTCGGGGTAGATCTGGCTTTCTTT

D gene: TRBD2
J gene: TRBJ2-1
V gene: TRBV10-1
clone size: NA
CDR3 protein: CASCEFSGGTGDEQFF
CDR3 DNA: TGCGCCAGCTGTGAGTTTAGCGGGGGAACGGGGGATGAGCAGTTCTTC

D gene: TRBD2
J gene: TRBJ2-1
V gene: TRBV24-1
clone size: NA
CDR3 protein: CATSETSGGAYNEQFF
CDR3 DNA: TGTGCCACCAGCGAGACTAGCGGGGGGGCTTACAATGAGCAGTTCTTC

D gene: TRBD2
J gene: TRBJ2-7
V gene: TRBV27
clone size: NA
CDR3 protein: CASSLSGGYEQYF
CDR3 DNA: TGTGCCAGCAGTCTCTCCGGGGGGTACGAGCAGTACTTC

D gene: NA
J gene: TRBJ2-4
V gene: TRBV14
clone size: few
CDR3 protein: CASSQAAKNIQYF
CDR3 DNA: TGTGCCAGCAGCCAAGCAGCCAAAAACATTCAGTACTTC

D gene: NA
J gene: TRBJ2-7
V gene: TRBV29-1
clone size: NA
CDR3 protein: CSVDTGNTYEQYF
CDR3 DNA: TGCAGCGTGGACACCGGGAATACCTACGAGCAGTACTTC

D gene: TRBD2
J gene: TRBJ2-5
V gene: TRBV7-6
clone size: NA
CDR3 protein: CASSPRLAGGQETQYF
CDR3 DNA: TGTGCCAGCAGCCCAAGACTAGCGGGGGGGCAGGAGACCCAGTACTTC

D gene: NA
J gene: TRBJ1-6
V gene: TRBV7-9
clone size: NA
CDR3 protein: CASSPRQAGISPLHF
CDR3 DNA: TGTGCCAGCAGCCCCCGACAGGCCGGGATTTCACCCCTCCACTTT

D gene: NA
J gene: TRBJ1-2
V gene: TRBV7-9
clone size: NA
CDR3 protein: CASSLAVATGGYGYTF
CDR3 DNA: TGTGCCAGCAGCTTAGCGGTGGCAACGGGTGGCTATGGCTACACCTTC

D gene: NA
J gene: TRBJ1-5
V gene: TRBV6-6
clone size: NA
CDR3 protein: CASRGPNQPQHF
CDR3 DNA: TGTGCCAGCAGGGGCCCGAATCAGCCCCAGCATTTT

D gene: TRBD1
J gene: TRBJ1-4
V gene: TRBV5-1
clone size: NA
CDR3 protein: CASSFRGTENEKLFF
CDR3 DNA: TGCGCCAGCAGCTTTAGGGGGACAGAAAATGAAAAACTGTTTTTT

D gene: NA
J gene: TRBJ1-2
V gene: TRBV4-1
clone size: NA
CDR3 protein: CASSQEGSAFYGYTF
CDR3 DNA: TGCGCCAGCAGCCAAGAGGGTAGTGCTTTCTATGGCTACACCTTC

D gene: NA
J gene: TRBJ1-1
V gene: TRBV5-1
clone size: NA
CDR3 protein: CASSLRQVRTEAFF
CDR3 DNA: TGCGCCAGCAGCTTGAGGCAGGTAAGGACTGAAGCTTTCTTT

D gene: NA
J gene: TRBJ1-5
V gene: TRBV28
clone size: NA
CDR3 protein: CASSSGGGNQPQHF
CDR3 DNA: TGTGCCAGCAGTTCGGGTGGGGGCAATCAGCCCCAGCATTTT

D gene: NA
J gene: TRBJ2-3
V gene: TRBV7-6
clone size: once
CDR3 protein: CASSLGHPAFGDTQYF
CDR3 DNA: TGTGCCAGCAGCTTAGGACACCCGGCGTTTGGAGATACGCAGTATTTT

D gene: NA
J gene: TRBJ2-1
V gene: TRBV12-3/TRBV12-4
clone size: NA
CDR3 protein: CASSQTSYNEQFF
CDR3 DNA: TGTGCCAGCAGCCAGACTAGTTACAATGAGCAGTTCTTC

D gene: NA
J gene: TRBJ2-3
V gene: TRBV7-2
clone size: NA
CDR3 protein: CASSPGGSGADTQYF
CDR3 DNA: TGTGCCAGCAGCCCCGGAGGGTCGGGGGCAGATACGCAGTATTTT

D gene: TRBD1
J gene: TRBJ1-5
V gene: TRBV15
clone size: NA
CDR3 protein: CATSQEEGAGQPQHF
CDR3 DNA: TGTGCCACCAGCCAAGAGGAGGGGGCAGGGCAGCCCCAGCATTTT

D gene: TRBD1
J gene: TRBJ2-2
V gene: TRBV29-1
clone size: NA
CDR3 protein: CSVEWDRNTGELFF
CDR3 DNA: TGCAGCGTTGAATGGGACAGGAACACCGGGGAGCTGTTTTTT

D gene: NA
J gene: TRBJ2-4
V gene: TRBV28
clone size: NA
CDR3 protein: CASSLYSSGQYF
CDR3 DNA: NA

D gene: NA
J gene: TRBJ1-1
V gene: TRBV4-1
clone size: few
CDR3 protein: CASSLIAPAEAFF
CDR3 DNA: TGCGCCAGCAGTTTAATAGCCCCCGCTGAAGCTTTCTTT

D gene: NA
J gene: TRBJ1-2
V gene: TRBV12-2
clone size: NA
CDR3 protein: CASRLVTPCRNYGYTF
CDR3 DNA: TGTGCAAGTCGCCTCGTAACCCCCTGCCGCAACTATGGCTACACCTTC

D gene: NA
J gene: TRBJ2-7
V gene: TRBV4-1
clone size: NA
CDR3 protein: CASSPEPGGSYEQYF
CDR3 DNA: TGCGCCAGCAGCCCCGAACCAGGCGGATCCTACGAGCAGTACTTC

D gene: NA
J gene: TRBJ1-4
V gene: TRBV6-5
clone size: NA
CDR3 protein: CASSPRRTNEKLFF
CDR3 DNA: TGTGCCAGCAGTCCCCGACGGACTAATGAAAAACTGTTTTTT

D gene: NA
J gene: TRBJ2-5
V gene: TRBV5-1
clone size: NA
CDR3 protein: CASFRSVGRRETQYF
CDR3 DNA: TGCGCCAGCTTTCGCAGTGTGGGGCGAAGGGAGACCCAGTACTTC

D gene: NA
J gene: TRBJ2-5
V gene: TRBV5-1
clone size: NA
CDR3 protein: CASSLWAGAEETQYF
CDR3 DNA: TGCGCCAGCAGCTTGTGGGCGGGGGCCGAAGAGACCCAGTACTTC

D gene: NA
J gene: TRBJ2-2
V gene: TRBV2
clone size: few
CDR3 protein: CASSEGSFTGELFF
CDR3 DNA: TGTGCCAGCAGTGAAGGAAGTTTCACCGGGGAGCTGTTTTTT

D gene: NA
J gene: TRBJ1-2
V gene: TRBV7-2
clone size: NA
CDR3 protein: CASSLQGRDGYTF
CDR3 DNA: TGTGCCAGCAGCTTACAGGGGAGGGATGGCTACACCTTC

D gene: NA
J gene: TRBJ2-7
V gene: TRBV7-8
clone size: NA
CDR3 protein: CASSLGGDEQYF
CDR3 DNA: TGTGCCAGCAGCTTAGGGGGTGACGAGCAGTACTTC

D gene: NA
J gene: TRBJ2-2
V gene: TRBV7-2
clone size: NA
CDR3 protein: CASSLYSRDGELFF
CDR3 DNA: TGTGCCAGCAGCTTATACTCTCGCGACGGGGAGCTGTTTTTT

D gene: NA
J gene: TRBJ1-5
V gene: TRBV2
clone size: NA
CDR3 protein: CASSFGQPQHF
CDR3 DNA: TGTGCCAGCAGCTTCGGTCAGCCCCAGCATTTT

D gene: NA
J gene: TRBJ2-7
V gene: TRBV11-2
clone size: once
CDR3 protein: CASSATYEQYF
CDR3 DNA: TGTGCCAGCAGCGCTACTTACGAGCAGTACTTC

D gene: TRBD1
J gene: TRBJ1-1
V gene: TRBV10-3
clone size: NA
CDR3 protein: CAISESRGQGWNTEAFF
CDR3 DNA: TGTGCCATCAGTGAGTCACGAGGACAGGGCTGGAACACTGAAGCTTTCTTT

D gene: NA
J gene: TRBJ2-1
V gene: TRBV12-3/TRBV12-4
clone size: few
CDR3 protein: CASGPSGEQFF
CDR3 DNA: TGTGCCAGCGGCCCGAGTGGTGAGCAGTTCTTC

D gene: NA
J gene: TRBJ2-1
V gene: TRBV5-8
clone size: NA
CDR3 protein: CASSRGFEQFF
CDR3 DNA: TGTGCCAGCAGCAGAGGTTTTGAGCAGTTCTTC

D gene: NA
J gene: TRBJ1-2
V gene: TRBV5-6
clone size: NA
CDR3 protein: CASSLADRRIYGYTF
CDR3 DNA: TGTGCCAGCAGCTTGGCGGACAGAAGAATCTATGGCTACACCTTC

D gene: NA
J gene: TRBJ2-2
V gene: TRBV7-2
clone size: NA
CDR3 protein: CASSLVGGGGATGELFF
CDR3 DNA: TGTGCCAGCAGCTTAGTCGGAGGAGGGGGGGCCACCGGGGAGCTGTTTTTT